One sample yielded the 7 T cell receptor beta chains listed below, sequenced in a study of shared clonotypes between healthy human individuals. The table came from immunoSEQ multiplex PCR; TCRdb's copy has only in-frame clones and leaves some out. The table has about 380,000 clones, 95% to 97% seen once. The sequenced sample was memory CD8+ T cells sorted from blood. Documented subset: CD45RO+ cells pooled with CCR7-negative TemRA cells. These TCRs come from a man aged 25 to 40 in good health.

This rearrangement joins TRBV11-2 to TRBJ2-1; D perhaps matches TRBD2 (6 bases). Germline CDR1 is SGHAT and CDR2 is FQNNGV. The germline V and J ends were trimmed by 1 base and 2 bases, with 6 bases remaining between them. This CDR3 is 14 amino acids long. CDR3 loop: CASSLAGAYNEQFF. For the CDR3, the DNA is TGTGCCAGCAGCTTAGCGGGAGCCTACAATGAGCAGTTCTTC. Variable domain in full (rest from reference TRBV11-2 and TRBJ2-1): EAGVAQSPRYKIIEKRQSVAFWCNPISGHATLYWYQQILGQGPKLLIQFQNNGVVDDSQLPKDRFSAERLKGVDSTLKIQPAKLEDSAVYLCASSLAGAYNEQFFGPGTRLTVL.

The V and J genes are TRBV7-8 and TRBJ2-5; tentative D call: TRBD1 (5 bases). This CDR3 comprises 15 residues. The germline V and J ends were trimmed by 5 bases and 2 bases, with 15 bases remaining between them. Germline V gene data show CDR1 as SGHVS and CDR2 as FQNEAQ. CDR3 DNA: TGTGCCAGCAGCCGATTGCACCAGGGACAAGAGACCCAGTACTTC. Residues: CASSRLHQGQETQYF.

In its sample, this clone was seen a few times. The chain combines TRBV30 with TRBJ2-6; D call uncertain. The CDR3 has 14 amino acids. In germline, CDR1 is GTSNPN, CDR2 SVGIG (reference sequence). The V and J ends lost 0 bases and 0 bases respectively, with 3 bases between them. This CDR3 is CAWSVHSGANVLTF. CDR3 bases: TGTGCCTGGAGTGTACACTCTGGGGCCAACGTCCTGACTTTC.

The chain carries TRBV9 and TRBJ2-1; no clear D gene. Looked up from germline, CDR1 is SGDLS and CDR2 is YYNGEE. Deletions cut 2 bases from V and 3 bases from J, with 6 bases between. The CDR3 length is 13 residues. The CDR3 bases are TGTGCCAGCAGCGTTGAGGACTACAATGAGCAGTTCTTC. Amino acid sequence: CASSVEDYNEQFF.

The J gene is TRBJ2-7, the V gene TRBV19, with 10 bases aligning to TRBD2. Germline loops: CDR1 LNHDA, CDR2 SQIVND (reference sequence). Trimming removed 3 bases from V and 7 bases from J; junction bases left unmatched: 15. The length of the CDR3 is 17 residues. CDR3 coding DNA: TGTGCCAGTAGTATGAGGTCTGAGGGGACTAGCGTACGAGAGCAGTACTTC. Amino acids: CASSMRSEGTSVREQYF.

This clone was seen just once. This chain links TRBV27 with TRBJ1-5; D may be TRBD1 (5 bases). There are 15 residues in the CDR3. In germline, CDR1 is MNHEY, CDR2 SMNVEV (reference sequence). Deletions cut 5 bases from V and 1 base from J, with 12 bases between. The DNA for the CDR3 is TGTGCCAGCAGTCCCCAGGGTCTGAGCAATCAGCCCCAGCATTTT. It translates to CASSPQGLSNQPQHF.

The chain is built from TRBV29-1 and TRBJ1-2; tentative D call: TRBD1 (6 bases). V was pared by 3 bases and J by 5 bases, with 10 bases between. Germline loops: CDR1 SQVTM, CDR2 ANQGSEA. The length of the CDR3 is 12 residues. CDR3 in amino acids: CSVEKDRYGYTF. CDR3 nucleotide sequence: TGCAGCGTTGAGAAGGACAGATATGGCTACACCTTC.